This TCR beta chain was sequenced in a study of blood T cell repertoires in COVID-19. In the case of this clone: Other DNA sequences from this sample encode an identical CDR3 as well.

Trimming removed 1 base from V and 3 bases from J; junction bases left unmatched: 3. Germline V CDR1 and CDR2: SEHNR, FQNEAQ (reference sequence). The CDR3 spans 14 residues. This table comes from immunoSEQ multiplex PCR, and its TCRdb copy is limited to in-frame clones, with some not included. The table records about 370,000 clones, around 90% of them present only once. The sample comprised peripheral blood. The V and J genes are TRBV7-9 and TRBJ2-7; TRBD1 matches at 7 bases. This receptor was obtained from a man aged 18 to 30 with active or convalescent COVID-19. The CDR3: CASSLVQGVYEQYF. CDR3 sequence (DNA): TGTGCCAGCAGCTTAGTTCAGGGGGTCTACGAGCAGTACTTC.